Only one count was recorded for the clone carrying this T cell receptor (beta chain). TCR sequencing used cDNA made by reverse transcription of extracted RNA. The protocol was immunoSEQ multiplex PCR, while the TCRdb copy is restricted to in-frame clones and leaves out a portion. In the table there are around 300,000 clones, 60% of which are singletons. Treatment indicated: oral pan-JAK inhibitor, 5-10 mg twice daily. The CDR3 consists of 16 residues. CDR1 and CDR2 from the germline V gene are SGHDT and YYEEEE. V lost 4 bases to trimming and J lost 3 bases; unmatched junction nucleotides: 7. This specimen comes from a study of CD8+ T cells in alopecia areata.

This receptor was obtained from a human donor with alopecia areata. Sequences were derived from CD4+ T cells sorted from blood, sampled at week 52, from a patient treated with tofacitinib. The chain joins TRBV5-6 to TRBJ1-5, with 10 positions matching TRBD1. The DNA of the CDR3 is TGTGCCAGCAGCCCCGGGACAGGGGCAATCAATCAGCCCCAGCATTTT. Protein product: CASSPGTGAINQPQHF.